Listed below are T cell receptor beta chains from one sample, sequenced in a study of cytomegalovirus exposure and HLA in healthy donors. The assay was immunoSEQ multiplex PCR, and TCRdb's table has in-frame clones only and misses some. The sample consists of tens of thousands of clones, 70% of them appearing once. Input material: PBMCs. These receptor sequences come from a woman aged 45 to 65 in good health and CMV-seropositive. Each CDR3 is given with its conserved first and last residue.

v_call	j_call	cdr3_aa
TRBV28	TRBJ1-5	CASRHMLKGANLKPQHF
TRBV28	TRBJ1-1	CASSSPRGTRLTFF
TRBV27	TRBJ2-7	CASSVGFSYEQYF
TRBV28	TRBJ2-6	CASTDFRAGWFSGANVLTF
TRBV29-1	TRBJ1-4	CSVSTVTNEKLFF
TRBV7-3	TRBJ2-1	CASSLTESSGNEQFF
TRBV19	TRBJ2-5	CASTGQSTETQYF
TRBV4-2	TRBJ2-5	CASSQDGTSGEETQYF
TRBV9	TRBJ2-7	CASSVAPTREYEQYF
TRBV4-1	TRBJ2-7	CASSGPGTGGYEQYF
TRBV9	TRBJ1-5	CASSVDSFGQPQHF
TRBV11-2	TRBJ1-2	CASSLAGDGYTF
TRBV10-3	TRBJ1-1	CAISRVDTEAFF
TRBV6-4	TRBJ2-6	CASRKDRERSGANVLTF
TRBV5-1	TRBJ2-2	CASQRGQFNTGELFF
TRBV10-1	TRBJ1-5	CASSDFRHSNQPQHF